The rows below give T cell receptor beta chains drawn from one sample of a study of T cell repertoires in cytomegalovirus infection. Using its own MiXCR run on the reads, TCRdb lists one record per CDR3 protein. The sample holds about 460,000 distinct CDR3 sequences; 11% are singletons and the top ten take roughly 10%. Sequences were obtained from PBMCs. These receptors were taken from a human donor in good health (CMV status not recorded). Some clones in this sample may be carry-over from other donors' samples. The CDR3 runs from the conserved cysteine through the conserved F or W. The D gene is left open where the match is weak. Expanded clones get a size class; other rows say once, few or many, or leave the size out.

clone_size: -; v_call: TRBV12-3/TRBV12-4; j_call: TRBJ2-5; d_call: -; cdr3_aa: CASSLHGETQYF; cdr3_nt: TGTGCCAGCAGTTTACATGGGGAGACCCAGTACTTC
clone_size: -; v_call: TRBV29-1; j_call: TRBJ2-3; d_call: -; cdr3_aa: CSVPDSTDTQYF; cdr3_nt: TGCAGCGTTCCAGACAGCACAGATACGCAGTATTTT
clone_size: many; v_call: TRBV7-8; j_call: TRBJ1-2; d_call: -; cdr3_aa: CASSLAYEGRYGYTF; cdr3_nt: TGTGCCAGCAGCTTAGCGTATGAGGGACGCTATGGCTACACCTTC
clone_size: many; v_call: TRBV5-4; j_call: TRBJ2-5; d_call: TRBD1; cdr3_aa: CASSGDRGIQETQYF; cdr3_nt: TGTGCCAGCAGCGGCGACAGGGGAATCCAAGAGACCCAGTACTTC
clone_size: -; v_call: TRBV30; j_call: TRBJ1-4; d_call: -; cdr3_aa: CAWSAQGEKLFF; cdr3_nt: TGTGCCTGGAGTGCCCAGGGTGAAAAACTGTTTTTT
clone_size: -; v_call: TRBV19; j_call: TRBJ1-2; d_call: -; cdr3_aa: CASSLGDSSYYGYTF; cdr3_nt: TGTGCCAGTAGCCTAGGGGACTCTAGCTACTATGGCTACACCTTC
clone_size: few; v_call: TRBV28; j_call: TRBJ2-4; d_call: -; cdr3_aa: CASSTGFSNIQYF; cdr3_nt: TGTGCCAGCAGTACAGGGTTTTCGAACATTCAGTACTTC
clone_size: many; v_call: TRBV7-9; j_call: TRBJ1-5; d_call: -; cdr3_aa: CASSSGLQDQPQHF; cdr3_nt: TGTGCCAGCAGCTCTGGACTCCAGGATCAGCCCCAGCATTTT
clone_size: few; v_call: TRBV10-3; j_call: TRBJ1-1; d_call: -; cdr3_aa: CAISQVFDTEAFF; cdr3_nt: TGTGCCATCTCCCAGGTTTTCGACACTGAAGCTTTCTTT
clone_size: many; v_call: TRBV19; j_call: TRBJ2-5; d_call: TRBD2; cdr3_aa: CASSTILGGSRIETQYF; cdr3_nt: TGTGCCAGTAGTACTATACTAGGCGGGAGTAGGATTGAGACCCAGTACTTC
clone_size: many; v_call: TRBV7-9; j_call: TRBJ1-2; d_call: -; cdr3_aa: CASSLPGANYGYTF; cdr3_nt: TGTGCCAGCAGCTTACCAGGGGCTAACTATGGCTACACCTTC
clone_size: many; v_call: TRBV14; j_call: TRBJ2-7; d_call: TRBD2; cdr3_aa: CASSPGLAGARQYF; cdr3_nt: TGTGCCAGCAGCCCGGGACTAGCGGGAGCTCGGCAGTACTTC
clone_size: many; v_call: TRBV7-9; j_call: TRBJ2-7; d_call: TRBD1; cdr3_aa: CASSLVDRDRREQYF; cdr3_nt: TGTGCCAGCAGCTTAGTAGACCGGGACAGGAGGGAGCAGTACTTC
clone_size: many; v_call: TRBV19; j_call: TRBJ1-1; d_call: -; cdr3_aa: CASSIDLYSNTEAFF; cdr3_nt: TGTGCCAGTAGTATAGATTTATACTCGAACACTGAAGCTTTCTTT
clone_size: few; v_call: TRBV20-1; j_call: TRBJ2-1; d_call: -; cdr3_aa: CSARRTRGLDEQFF; cdr3_nt: TGCAGTGCTAGACGGACCCGGGGCCTCGATGAGCAGTTCTTC
clone_size: many; v_call: TRBV6-2/TRBV6-3; j_call: TRBJ1-2; d_call: -; cdr3_aa: CASKRGSGSGGYTF; cdr3_nt: TGTGCCAGCAAGAGGGGCTCCGGCTCGGGAGGCTACACCTTC
clone_size: few; v_call: TRBV28; j_call: TRBJ1-4; d_call: -; cdr3_aa: CASSLAGTNEKLFF; cdr3_nt: TGTGCCAGCAGTTTGGCAGGGACTAATGAAAAACTGTTTTTT
clone_size: many; v_call: TRBV6-5; j_call: TRBJ2-1; d_call: TRBD2; cdr3_aa: CASSYGLAGPNEQFF; cdr3_nt: TGTGCCAGCAGTTACGGTCTAGCGGGACCCAATGAGCAGTTCTTC
clone_size: few; v_call: TRBV20-1; j_call: TRBJ2-7; d_call: -; cdr3_aa: CSASASSFYEQYF; cdr3_nt: TGCAGTGCTAGTGCCTCAAGCTTCTACGAGCAGTACTTC
clone_size: many; v_call: TRBV7-2; j_call: TRBJ2-1; d_call: -; cdr3_aa: CASSPDRRREQFF; cdr3_nt: TGTGCCAGCAGCCCCGACAGGCGGAGAGAGCAGTTCTTC
clone_size: many; v_call: TRBV5-1; j_call: TRBJ2-3; d_call: TRBD2; cdr3_aa: CASSPGLAGVGRADTQYF; cdr3_nt: TGCGCCAGCAGCCCAGGACTAGCGGGAGTGGGGCGCGCAGATACGCAGTATTTT
clone_size: many; v_call: TRBV27; j_call: TRBJ1-1; d_call: -; cdr3_aa: CASSLSPGWTEAFF; cdr3_nt: TGTGCCAGCAGTTTATCACCCGGATGGACTGAAGCTTTCTTT
clone_size: few; v_call: TRBV20-1; j_call: TRBJ1-5; d_call: -; cdr3_aa: CSASRGASNQPQHF; cdr3_nt: TGCAGTGCTAGCCGGGGGGCCTCCAATCAGCCCCAGCATTTT
clone_size: -; v_call: TRBV9; j_call: TRBJ2-3; d_call: -; cdr3_aa: CASSVAGPTDTQYF; cdr3_nt: TGTGCCAGCAGCGTAGCTGGCCCCACAGATACGCAGTATTTT
clone_size: many; v_call: TRBV7-2; j_call: TRBJ2-2; d_call: TRBD1; cdr3_aa: CASSLRTQGALAGELFF; cdr3_nt: TGTGCCAGCAGCTTAAGAACACAGGGGGCTTTGGCCGGGGAGCTGTTTTTT
clone_size: many; v_call: TRBV7-8; j_call: TRBJ2-7; d_call: -; cdr3_aa: CASSPEPNSYEQYF; cdr3_nt: TGTGCCAGCAGCCCCGAACCCAATAGCTACGAGCAGTACTTC
clone_size: few; v_call: TRBV18; j_call: TRBJ1-3; d_call: -; cdr3_aa: CASSRDGNTIYF; cdr3_nt: TGTGCCAGCTCCCGCGACGGAAACACCATATATTTT
clone_size: -; v_call: TRBV20-1; j_call: TRBJ2-1; d_call: -; cdr3_aa: CSASGDSSYNEQFF; cdr3_nt: TGCAGTGCTAGCGGGGATAGCTCCTACAATGAGCAGTTCTTC
clone_size: many; v_call: TRBV12-5; j_call: TRBJ1-5; d_call: TRBD1; cdr3_aa: CASGLPGQLSHNQPQHF; cdr3_nt: TGTGCTAGTGGTTTGCCGGGACAGCTCTCACACAATCAGCCCCAGCATTTT
clone_size: many; v_call: TRBV28; j_call: TRBJ2-7; d_call: TRBD1; cdr3_aa: CASGTPPGQGAVGYEQYF; cdr3_nt: TGTGCCAGCGGCACCCCACCGGGACAGGGGGCAGTGGGGTACGAGCAGTACTTC
clone_size: many; v_call: TRBV20-1; j_call: TRBJ2-7; d_call: -; cdr3_aa: CSARDPEEGFRYEQYF; cdr3_nt: TGCAGTGCTAGAGACCCAGAGGAGGGGTTTCGTTACGAGCAGTACTTC
clone_size: many; v_call: TRBV5-4; j_call: TRBJ1-2; d_call: -; cdr3_aa: CASSLRTGRYGYTF; cdr3_nt: TGTGCCAGCAGCTTGAGAACAGGACGCTATGGCTACACCTTC
clone_size: many; v_call: TRBV12-3/TRBV12-4; j_call: TRBJ1-6; d_call: -; cdr3_aa: CASTLNPGRANSPLHF; cdr3_nt: TGTGCCAGCACCCTTAACCCAGGACGAGCCAATTCACCCCTCCACTTT
clone_size: many; v_call: TRBV7-8; j_call: TRBJ2-3; d_call: -; cdr3_aa: CASSLLPEDTDTQYF; cdr3_nt: TGTGCCAGCAGCCTCCTCCCGGAGGACACAGATACGCAGTATTTT
clone_size: few; v_call: TRBV5-1; j_call: TRBJ2-7; d_call: -; cdr3_aa: CASSLNPRDEQYF; cdr3_nt: TGCGCCAGCAGCTTGAACCCCCGGGACGAGCAGTACTTC
clone_size: many; v_call: TRBV11-2; j_call: TRBJ2-1; d_call: TRBD2; cdr3_aa: CASSHGGGNEQFF; cdr3_nt: TGTGCCAGCAGCCACGGGGGGGGGAATGAGCAGTTCTTC
clone_size: -; v_call: TRBV20-1; j_call: TRBJ1-4; d_call: -; cdr3_aa: CSARARNNEKLFF; cdr3_nt: TGCAGTGCTAGAGCAAGAAATAATGAAAAACTGTTTTTT
clone_size: many; v_call: TRBV28; j_call: TRBJ2-5; d_call: -; cdr3_aa: CASSPRITRQETQYF; cdr3_nt: TGTGCCAGCAGTCCTCGGATTACCCGACAAGAGACCCAGTACTTC
clone_size: -; v_call: TRBV13; j_call: TRBJ2-5; d_call: -; cdr3_aa: CASSLGEGETQYF; cdr3_nt: TGTGCCAGCAGCTTAGGGGAGGGGGAGACCCAGTACTTC
clone_size: many; v_call: TRBV2; j_call: TRBJ1-5; d_call: -; cdr3_aa: CASSEWTGNQPQHF; cdr3_nt: TGTGCCAGCAGTGAATGGACAGGCAATCAGCCCCAGCATTTT
clone_size: few; v_call: TRBV29-1; j_call: TRBJ1-4; d_call: -; cdr3_aa: CSVGRQRNEKLFF; cdr3_nt: TGCAGCGTGGGCCGACAGCGCAATGAAAAACTGTTTTTT
clone_size: few; v_call: TRBV27; j_call: TRBJ1-1; d_call: TRBD1; cdr3_aa: CASFSTGGIPEAFF; cdr3_nt: TGTGCCAGCTTCTCGACAGGGGGCATCCCTGAAGCTTTCTTT
clone_size: many; v_call: TRBV2; j_call: TRBJ1-5; d_call: -; cdr3_aa: CASSVQFSNQPQHF; cdr3_nt: TGTGCCAGCAGTGTCCAGTTTAGCAATCAGCCCCAGCATTTT
clone_size: many; v_call: TRBV7-2; j_call: TRBJ1-5; d_call: -; cdr3_aa: CASSGLQGSGQPQHF; cdr3_nt: TGTGCCAGCAGCGGCCTACAGGGAAGTGGACAGCCCCAGCATTTT
clone_size: many; v_call: TRBV7-2; j_call: TRBJ2-3; d_call: -; cdr3_aa: CASSSNPLAGRGTDTQYF; cdr3_nt: TGTGCCAGCAGCTCGAACCCTCTTGCGGGTAGGGGCACAGATACGCAGTATTTT
clone_size: many; v_call: TRBV10-3; j_call: TRBJ2-5; d_call: TRBD2; cdr3_aa: CAISGSGGAETQYF; cdr3_nt: TGTGCCATCAGTGGCAGCGGGGGCGCGGAGACCCAGTACTTC
clone_size: -; v_call: TRBV5-4; j_call: TRBJ2-2; d_call: -; cdr3_aa: CASTLKLGSTGELFF; cdr3_nt: TGTGCCAGCACTTTGAAGTTAGGGAGTACCGGGGAGCTGTTTTTT
clone_size: few; v_call: TRBV29-1; j_call: TRBJ2-7; d_call: TRBD2; cdr3_aa: CSVALAGVGDEQYF; cdr3_nt: TGCAGCGTTGCCCTAGCGGGAGTCGGGGACGAGCAGTACTTC
clone_size: -; v_call: TRBV10-1; j_call: TRBJ2-1; d_call: -; cdr3_aa: CASSEYRAPNNEQFF; cdr3_nt: TGCGCCAGCAGTGAGTACAGGGCCCCCAACAATGAGCAGTTCTTC
clone_size: many; v_call: TRBV18; j_call: TRBJ1-3; d_call: -; cdr3_aa: CASSPAGTASGNTIYF; cdr3_nt: TGTGCCAGCTCACCCGCCGGGACGGCCTCTGGAAACACCATATATTTT
clone_size: many; v_call: TRBV4-1; j_call: TRBJ2-1; d_call: -; cdr3_aa: CASSLGRANEQFF; cdr3_nt: TGCGCCAGCAGCCTCGGAAGGGCCAATGAGCAGTTCTTC